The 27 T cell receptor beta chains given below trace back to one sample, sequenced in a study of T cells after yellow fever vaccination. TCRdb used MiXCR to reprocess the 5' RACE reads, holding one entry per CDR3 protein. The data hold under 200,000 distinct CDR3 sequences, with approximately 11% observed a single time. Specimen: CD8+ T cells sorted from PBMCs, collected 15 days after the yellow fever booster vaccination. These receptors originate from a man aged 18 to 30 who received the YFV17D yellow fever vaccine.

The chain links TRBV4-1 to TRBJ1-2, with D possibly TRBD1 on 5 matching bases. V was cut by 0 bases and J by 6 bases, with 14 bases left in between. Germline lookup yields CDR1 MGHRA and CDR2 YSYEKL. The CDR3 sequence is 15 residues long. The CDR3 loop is CASSQDPGAPDGYTF. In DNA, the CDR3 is TGCGCCAGCAGCCAAGATCCCGGGGCCCCCGATGGCTACACCTTC.

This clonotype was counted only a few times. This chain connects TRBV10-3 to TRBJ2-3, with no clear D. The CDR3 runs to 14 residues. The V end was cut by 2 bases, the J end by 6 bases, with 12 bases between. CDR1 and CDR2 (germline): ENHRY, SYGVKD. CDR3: CAISEPPPADTQYF. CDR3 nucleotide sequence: TGTGCCATCAGTGAGCCCCCCCCAGCGGATACGCAGTATTTT.

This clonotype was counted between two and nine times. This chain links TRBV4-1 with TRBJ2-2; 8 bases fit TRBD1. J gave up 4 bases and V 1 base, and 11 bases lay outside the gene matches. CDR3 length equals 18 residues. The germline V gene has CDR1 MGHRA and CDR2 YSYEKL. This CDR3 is CASSQVPLGQGGTGELFF. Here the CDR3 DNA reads TGCGCCAGCAGCCAAGTCCCCCTCGGACAGGGTGGCACCGGGGAGCTGTTTTTT.

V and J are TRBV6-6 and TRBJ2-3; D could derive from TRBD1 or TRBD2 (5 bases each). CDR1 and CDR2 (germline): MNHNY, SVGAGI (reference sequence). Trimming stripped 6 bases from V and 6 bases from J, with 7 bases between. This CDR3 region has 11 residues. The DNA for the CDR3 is TGTGCCAGCAGGGGGGTCGATACGCAGTATTTT. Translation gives CASRGVDTQYF.

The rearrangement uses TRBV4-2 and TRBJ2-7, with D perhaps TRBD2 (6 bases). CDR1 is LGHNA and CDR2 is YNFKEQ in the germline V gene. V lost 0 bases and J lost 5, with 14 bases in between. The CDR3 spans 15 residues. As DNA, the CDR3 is TGTGCCAGCAGCCAAGATGTCGGGGGTGCCAACGAGCAGTACGTC. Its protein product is CASSQDVGGANEQYV.

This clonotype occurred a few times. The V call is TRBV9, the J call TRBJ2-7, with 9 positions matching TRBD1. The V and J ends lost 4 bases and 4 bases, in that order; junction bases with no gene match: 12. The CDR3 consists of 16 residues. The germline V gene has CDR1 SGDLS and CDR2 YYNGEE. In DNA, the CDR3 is TGTGCCAGCAGCTTGAGCTCCGGGACAGGGTCGTACGAGCAGTACTTC. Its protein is CASSLSSGTGSYEQYF.

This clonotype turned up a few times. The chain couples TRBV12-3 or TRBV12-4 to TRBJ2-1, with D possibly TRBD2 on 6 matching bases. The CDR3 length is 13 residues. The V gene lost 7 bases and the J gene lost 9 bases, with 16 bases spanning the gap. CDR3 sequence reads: CASTPTGVFEQFF. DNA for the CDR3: TGTGCCAGCACTCCCACGGGGGTTTTTGAGCAGTTCTTC.

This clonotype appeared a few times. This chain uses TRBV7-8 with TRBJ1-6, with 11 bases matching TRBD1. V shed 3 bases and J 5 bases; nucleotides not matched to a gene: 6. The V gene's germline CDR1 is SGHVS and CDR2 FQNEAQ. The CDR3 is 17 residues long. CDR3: CASSFPGQGDHNSPLHF. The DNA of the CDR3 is TGTGCCAGCAGCTTTCCGGGACAGGGGGACCATAATTCACCCCTCCACTTT.

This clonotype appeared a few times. CDR3 DNA sequence: TGTGCCAGCAGTTACGGGACTAGCGACAATGAGCAGTTCTTC. Translating gives CASSYGTSDNEQFF. V is TRBV6-5 and J is TRBJ2-1; TRBD2 matches 10 bases. This CDR3 contains 14 residues. The germline gives CDR1 MNHEY, CDR2 SVGAGI. V lost 2 bases to trimming and J lost 5 bases; unmatched junction nucleotides: 0.

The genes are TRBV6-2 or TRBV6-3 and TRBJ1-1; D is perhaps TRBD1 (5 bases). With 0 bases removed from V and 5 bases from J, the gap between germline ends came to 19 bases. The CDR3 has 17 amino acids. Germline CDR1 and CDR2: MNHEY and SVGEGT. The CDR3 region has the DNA TGTGCCAGCAGTTACTCCATTCAGGGTGGATTGGGGACTGAAGCTTTCTTT. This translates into CASSYSIQGGLGTEAFF.

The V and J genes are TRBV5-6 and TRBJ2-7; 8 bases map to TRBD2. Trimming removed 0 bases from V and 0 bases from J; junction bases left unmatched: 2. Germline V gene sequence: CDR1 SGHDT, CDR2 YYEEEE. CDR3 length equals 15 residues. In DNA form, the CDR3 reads TGTGCCAGCAGCTTGGAGCGGGGGAGCTCCTACGAGCAGTACTTC. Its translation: CASSLERGSSYEQYF.

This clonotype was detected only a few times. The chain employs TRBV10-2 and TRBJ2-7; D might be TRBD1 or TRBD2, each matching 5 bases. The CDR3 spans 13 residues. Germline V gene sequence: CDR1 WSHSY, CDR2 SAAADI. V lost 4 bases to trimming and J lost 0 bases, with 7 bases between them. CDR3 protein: CASSGGSSYEQYV. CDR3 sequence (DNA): TGCGCCAGCAGTGGGGGGAGCTCCTACGAGCAGTACGTC.

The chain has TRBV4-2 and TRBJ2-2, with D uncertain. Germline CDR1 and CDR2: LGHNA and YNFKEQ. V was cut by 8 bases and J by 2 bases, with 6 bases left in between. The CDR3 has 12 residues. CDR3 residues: CASGDNTGELFF. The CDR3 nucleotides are TGTGCCAGCGGAGACAACACCGGGGAGCTGTTTTTT.

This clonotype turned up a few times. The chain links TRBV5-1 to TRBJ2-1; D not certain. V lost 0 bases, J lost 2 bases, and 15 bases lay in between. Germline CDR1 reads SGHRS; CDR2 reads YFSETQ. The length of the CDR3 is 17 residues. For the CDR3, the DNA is TGCGCCAGCAGCTTGGCCCAGTTCCCGATCACCTACAATGAGCAGTTCTTC. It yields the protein CASSLAQFPITYNEQFF.

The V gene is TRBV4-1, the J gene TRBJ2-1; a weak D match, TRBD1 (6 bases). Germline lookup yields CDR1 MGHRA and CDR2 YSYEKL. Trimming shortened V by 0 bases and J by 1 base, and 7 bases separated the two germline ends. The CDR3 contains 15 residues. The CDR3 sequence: CASSQEGGSYNEQFF. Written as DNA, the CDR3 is TGCGCCAGCAGCCAAGAAGGGGGTTCCTACAATGAGCAGTTCTTC.

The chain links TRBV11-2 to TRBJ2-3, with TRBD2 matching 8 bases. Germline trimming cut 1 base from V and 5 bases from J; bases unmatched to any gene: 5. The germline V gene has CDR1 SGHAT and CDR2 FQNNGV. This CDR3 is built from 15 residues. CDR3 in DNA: TGTGCCAGCAGCTTAGTCGGGGGGGCAGTAGATACGCAGTATTTT. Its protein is CASSLVGGAVDTQYF.

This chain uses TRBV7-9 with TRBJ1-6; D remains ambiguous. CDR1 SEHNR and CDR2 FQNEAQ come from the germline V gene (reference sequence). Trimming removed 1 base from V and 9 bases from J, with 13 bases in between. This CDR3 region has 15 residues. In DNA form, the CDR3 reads TGTGCCAGCAGCTTAGGTCCGGGTGCAATTTCACCCCTCCACTTT. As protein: CASSLGPGAISPLHF.

CDR3 protein: CASSPAFTSEAFF. Here the CDR3 DNA reads TGTGCCAGCTCACCGGCGTTTACATCTGAAGCTTTCTTT. The chain carries TRBV18 and TRBJ1-1, with unresolved D. The CDR3 runs to 13 residues. Germline CDR1 reads KGHSH; CDR2 reads LQKENI. The ends were cut back, 3 bases at V and 6 bases at J, with 11 bases in the middle.

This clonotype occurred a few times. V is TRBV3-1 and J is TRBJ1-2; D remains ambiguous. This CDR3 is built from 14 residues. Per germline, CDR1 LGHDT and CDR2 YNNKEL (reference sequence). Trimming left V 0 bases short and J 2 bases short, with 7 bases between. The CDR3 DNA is TGTGCCAGCAGCCAAGAGGCTAGAAACTATGGCTACACCTTC. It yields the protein CASSQEARNYGYTF.

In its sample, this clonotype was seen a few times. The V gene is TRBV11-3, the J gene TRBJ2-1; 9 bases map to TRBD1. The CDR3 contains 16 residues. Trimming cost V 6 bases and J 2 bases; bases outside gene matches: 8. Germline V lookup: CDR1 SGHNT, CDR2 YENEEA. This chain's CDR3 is CASSLNRDRAYNEQFF. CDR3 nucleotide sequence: TGTGCCAGCAGTCTCAACCGGGACAGGGCCTACAATGAGCAGTTCTTC.

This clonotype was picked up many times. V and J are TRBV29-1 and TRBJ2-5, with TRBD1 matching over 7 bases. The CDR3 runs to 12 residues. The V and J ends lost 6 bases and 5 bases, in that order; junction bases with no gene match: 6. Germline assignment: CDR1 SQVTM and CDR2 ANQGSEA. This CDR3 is CSVTGVEETQYF. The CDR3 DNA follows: TGCAGCGTAACAGGGGTCGAGGAGACCCAGTACTTC.

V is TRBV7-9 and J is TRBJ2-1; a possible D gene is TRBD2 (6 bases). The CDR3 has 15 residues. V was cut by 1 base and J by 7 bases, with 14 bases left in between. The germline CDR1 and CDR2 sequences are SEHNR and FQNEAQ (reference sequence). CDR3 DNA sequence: TGTGCCAGCAGCTTAGTAGCGCTAGCGTGGAATGAGCAGTTCTTC. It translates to CASSLVALAWNEQFF.

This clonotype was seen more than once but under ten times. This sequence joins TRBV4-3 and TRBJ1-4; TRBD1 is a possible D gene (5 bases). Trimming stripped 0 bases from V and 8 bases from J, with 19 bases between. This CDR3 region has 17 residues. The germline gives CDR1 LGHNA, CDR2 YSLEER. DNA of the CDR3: TGCGCCAGCAGCCAAGATAATACTGTAGAGGGGTACGAAAAACTGTTTTTT. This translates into CASSQDNTVEGYEKLFF.

The CDR3 spells CATSERGDTGELFF. The DNA of the CDR3 is TGTGCCACCAGCGAGCGGGGAGACACCGGGGAGCTGTTTTTT. The V and J genes are TRBV15 and TRBJ2-2, with 7 bases matching TRBD2. This CDR3 is built from 14 residues. Germline CDR1 is LNHNV and CDR2 is YYDKDF (reference sequence). Trimming took 5 bases from V and 3 from J; bases not matched to a gene: 3.

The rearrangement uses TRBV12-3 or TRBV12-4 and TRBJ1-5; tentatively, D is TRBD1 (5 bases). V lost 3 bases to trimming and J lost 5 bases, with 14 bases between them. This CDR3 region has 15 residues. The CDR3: CASSFGTLGDQPQHF. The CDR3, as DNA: TGTGCCAGCAGTTTTGGGACGTTGGGGGATCAGCCCCAGCATTTT.

CDR3 sequence (DNA): TGCAGTGCTAGGGGACTAGCGGGTGATTCTAACACCGGGGAGCTGTTTTTT. Amino acids: CSARGLAGDSNTGELFF. The V and J genes are TRBV20-1 and TRBJ2-2, with 12 bases fitting TRBD2. The germline gives CDR1 DFQATT, CDR2 SNEGSKA (reference sequence). The length of the CDR3 is 17 residues. V was clipped by 3 bases and J by 2 bases; unmatched bases: 7.

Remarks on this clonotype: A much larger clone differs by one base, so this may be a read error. The CDR3 spells CAGSSGQADGYTF. The CDR3 coding sequence is TGTGCCGGCAGCTCGGGACAGGCCGATGGCTACACCTTC. The chain combines TRBV7-3 with TRBJ1-2; TRBD1 matches at 8 bases. The CDR3 consists of 13 residues. Germline CDR1 and CDR2: SGHTA and FQGTGA.